Shown below are 10 T cell receptor beta chains from a single sample sequenced in a study of tumor and adjacent non-tumor tissue in lung cancer. A modified ARM-PCR protocol with three rounds of nested PCR amplified TCRbeta. TCRdb itself ran the multiplex PCR reads through MiXCR, one entry per CDR3 protein. The sample yields more than 85,000 distinct CDR3 sequences, around 82% seen once. The template was RNA from unsorted bulk tissue. The sample taken for sequencing was lung tumor tissue. These receptors all stem from a man in his 70s with non-small cell lung cancer.

With respect to this clonotype: Since a much larger clone is just one base distant, this may be a read error. The chain recombines TRBV10-3 with TRBJ2-1; 11 bases line up with TRBD2. Germline V gives CDR1 ENHRY, CDR2 SYGVKD. V gave up 9 bases and J gave up 3 bases; unmatched junction bases: 10. CDR3 size: 16 residues. In nucleotides, the CDR3 is TGTGCCATGAGTCCCGGGACTAGCGGAGACTACAATGAGCAGTTCTTC. Translation: CAMSPGTSGDYNEQFF.

Note on this clonotype: An end of the junction does not agree with germline; a read error may underlie this. This chain joins TRBV5-1 and TRBJ2-7; tentatively, D is TRBD1 (6 bases). The V gene's germline CDR1 is SGHRS and CDR2 YFSETQ. The CDR3 is made up of 14 amino acids. CDR3 sequence reads: CVSSVERGINEQYF. The CDR3 DNA follows: TGCGTCAGCAGCGTCGAGAGGGGGATCAACGAGCAGTACTTC.

On this clonotype itself: The junction does not match germline at one end; this may be a read error. J is TRBJ2-2 and V is TRBV6-5; D perhaps matches TRBD2 (5 bases). The CDR3 consists of 16 residues. Germline-derived CDR1 and CDR2 are MNHEY and SVGAGI. CDR3 residues: CATSLKAKANTGELFF. Written as DNA, the CDR3 is TGTGCCACCAGCCTCAAAGCGAAGGCGAACACCGGGGAGTTGTTTTTT.

Note on this clonotype: The junction departs from the called germline gene at one end, perhaps through a read error. V is TRBV11-2 and J is TRBJ2-7, with 9 nucleotides matching TRBD2. This CDR3 contains 16 residues. Germline loops: CDR1 SGHAT, CDR2 FQNNGV. The CDR3 loop reads CASSPRGRGGSYEQHF. The DNA for the CDR3 is TGTGCCAGCAGCCCGAGGGGGCGGGGGGGATCCTACGAGCAGCACTTC.

Concerning this clonotype itself: One end of the junction varies from germline; a read error may be responsible. V gene TRBV4-2 combines with J gene TRBJ1-1; the D gene is possibly TRBD1 (5 bases). Germline V CDR1 and CDR2: LGHNA, YNFKEQ. CDR3 length equals 15 residues. CDR3 DNA: TGTACCAGCAGCAAGGGGCTTGAGGGTGGTAGTGAAGCTTTCTTT. It translates to CTSSKGLEGGSEAFF.

This clonotype was counted between two and nine times. Since a much larger clone is just one base distant, this may be a read error. The rearrangement uses TRBV29-1 and TRBJ2-1, with D perhaps matching TRBD2 (5 bases). The germline V gene encodes CDR1 SQVTM and CDR2 ANQGSEA. This CDR3 is built from 15 residues. This CDR3 reads CSIEGSGSSYNEQFF. As DNA, the CDR3 is TGCAGCATTGAAGGAAGCGGTAGCTCCTACAATGAGCAGTTCTTC.

Turning to this clonotype: Germline is not matched at one junction end, which may reflect a read error. The V and J genes are TRBV11-2 and TRBJ2-1, with TRBD2 as a possible D gene (6 bases). The CDR3 is made up of 18 amino acids. Germline CDR1 SGHAT, CDR2 FQNNGV. CDR3 in DNA: TGTACCAGCACCTTACATATGCGGGACTGGGCATCCTACAATGAGCAGTTCTTC. Translation: CTSTLHMRDWASYNEQFF.

Details on this clonotype: The conserved closing phenylalanine or tryptophan is absent in this CDR3, likely reflecting a read error. The DNA is left out, because the CDR3 cannot be placed on it with certainty; the CDR3 is given as TCRdb lists it. This chain links TRBV12-3 or TRBV12-4 with TRBJ1-4. A total of 14 residues make up the CDR3, ends included. The CDR3 is CASSLFGVHEKLLL.

CDR3 nucleotide sequence: TGTGCGAACAGCCGCCTAACAGGGGGGGGATTGGAAGAGACCCAGTACTTC. Translated, it gives CANSRLTGGGLEETQYF. The chain recombines TRBV4-2 with TRBJ2-5; TRBD1 might be the D (8 bases). In germline, CDR1 is LGHNA, CDR2 YNFKEQ. The CDR3 has 17 residues.

The table lists this clonotype with a few counts. A read error may account for a junction end that differs from germline. The chain employs TRBV4-1 and TRBJ1-6; D unresolved. Germline CDR1 MGHRA, CDR2 YSYEKL. This CDR3 has 17 residues. CDR3 coding DNA: TGCGCCAGCAGTCAGGCCGTCATTAGCTCCTATAATTCACCCCTCCGCTTT. This encodes CASSQAVISSYNSPLRF.